This T cell receptor (beta chain) was obtained from a study of Graves' ophthalmopathy and Graves' hyperthyroidism (dated by TCRdb to 2017 to 2018). Regarding the study in general: Peripheral blood was collected at initial diagnosis, prior to any treatment. For independent validation, a separate cohort was made up of 18 hyperthyroidism patients plus 17 patients who later progressed from hyperthyroidism to ophthalmopathy. In roughly six hyperthyroidism patients, T-cell repertoires of thyroid tissue and blood were compared. After sampling, hyperthyroidism patients received methimazole starting at 30 mg daily, and ophthalmopathy patients received high-dose intravenous methylprednisolone. In total, 135 blood samples were TCR-sequenced: some 43 ophthalmopathy, approximately 75 hyperthyroidism and some 17 hyperthyroidism-to-ophthalmopathy patients. A discovery set of about 99 patients (43 ophthalmopathy, some 58 stable hyperthyroidism) was enrolled to explore V-J signatures distinguishing ophthalmopathy from hyperthyroidism. The study used TCR beta repertoire signatures to distinguish Graves' ophthalmopathy from Graves' hyperthyroidism and to predict progression to ophthalmopathy. General conclusions and limits of the study: Ophthalmopathy was separated from stable hyperthyroidism by the 13-signature model with roughly 90% sensitivity and less than 82% specificity in cross-validation and with 80%/75% in the test set. In validation, the model predicted ophthalmopathy progression with about 71% sensitivity and roughly 72% specificity; some 13 predicted patients were CT-confirmed with GO in a median of 6.5 months. No statistical method was used to set the sample size in advance, and the investigators knew which group each participant was assigned to. Most expanded thyroid clonotypes with a frequency above 0.001 also appeared in blood, which suggests that blood repertoires may reflect the immune response in the thyroid.

Ophthalmopathy patients had moderately to severely active disease, Clinical Activity Score of at least 3, NOSPECS grade of at least 4, and disease duration under 3 months. Anyone with other autoimmune diseases, uncontrolled infections, pregnancy or lactation was excluded from the study. Diagnosis relied on clinical symptoms, serum thyroxine, TRAb, thyroid ultrasound and orbital computed tomography. Ficoll-Paque density gradient centrifugation was used to isolate PBMCs from 9.5 to 10 ml of fresh peripheral blood. Trizol reagent was used to extract the total RNA, and its quality was then checked on an Agilent 2100 Bioanalyzer. The germline V gene sets CDR1 to MNHEY and CDR2 to SVGEGT. Counted from cysteine to phenylalanine, this CDR3 has 15 amino acids. The read is trimmed to its CDR3 DNA, 45 bases read in frame from base 1. V ends up 6 bases short and J 7 bases short, with an unmatched junction base count of 12.

For repertoire sequencing, TCR beta CDR3 regions were amplified from RNA transcripts. The first round was an RT-PCR using HTBI primers with the Qiagen OneStep RT-PCR kit, and this first round was followed by a second-round multiplex PCR, then size selection and purification. Libraries were sequenced paired-end with 100 bp reads on an Illumina HiSeq2000. As for the original processing: SOAPnuke was used for read processing, and reads with adapters, uncalled bases, a mean Phred below 15, or no exact constant-primer or identifier match were discarded. High-quality paired reads were merged with COPE v1.2.5. Each unique nucleotide sequence was treated as a clonotype, and MiTCR v1.1 was used to align the clonotypes to the IMGT TRB V, D and J references. Analysis was restricted to V-J combinations with a frequency above 0.0001, which covered 98% to 99.2% of repertoires. For each V-J combination, a TCR clonal expansion and chaos score was defined as F50 clonal expansion divided by the chaos observed in the TCRdist matrix. Features were reduced by Welch's t-statistics and random forest to about a dozen V-J combinations, which fed a naive Bayes classifier. Thyroid-blood repertoire similarity was quantified with the Morisita-Horn index. TCRdb reanalyzed the raw reads on its own, using fastp at Q25 for trimming and MiXCR for clone calling, and kept in-frame beta chains. Rows are unified per CDR3 protein, each entry keeping the most common DNA and genes. The V and J calls and clone size come from TCRdb's table, not from the authors' own analysis. Recorded for this sample are fewer than 350,000 distinct CDR3 sequences; roughly 17% of them occurred a single time. About 12% of the sample is in the top ten clones.

This clonotype was counted ten times or more. Its antigen is not yet known. No much larger clonotype is one base removed from it; base qualities were not supplied. The sequence derives from an adult man with Graves' ophthalmopathy. Sequenced input: peripheral blood. The chain was built from TRBV6-2 or TRBV6-3 and TRBJ1-2; 9 central nucleotides agree with TRBD1. The nucleotide sequence is given as TGTGCCAGCAGCCCCGGGACAGGGCCAATTGGTGGCTACACCTTC. Translated, it reads CASSPGTGPIGGYTF.